Detailed here is one T cell receptor (beta chain). Its antigen is undetermined. The data were taken from a study of post-analysis software for immune sequencing data. Study findings and constraints: F measure clustering grouped samples strongly by preparation batch. For normalized Chao1 diversity, multiple sclerosis patients scored significantly lower than controls did. TRBV segments more frequent in patients than in controls numbered roughly 5 and included TRBV5-6, TRBV5-1 and TRBV20-1.

The V and J ends lost 3 bases and 2 bases, in that order; junction bases with no gene match: 5. The germline V gene encodes CDR1 SGDLS and CDR2 YYNGEE. The CDR3 is 15 amino acids. Unique molecular identifiers were carried by the TCR beta cDNA libraries. TCRdb re-analysed the PCR reads in MiXCR, keeping a single row per CDR3 protein. Of approximately 630,000 distinct CDR3 sequences in the sample, roughly three fifths are singletons; the top ten hold approximately 10%. This rearrangement joins TRBV9 to TRBJ2-1; TRBD2 agrees at 7 bases. The source material was blood. The TCR originated in a girl aged 2-9 years with multiple sclerosis. As DNA, the CDR3 is TGTGCCAGCAGCGATATAGCGGGTGCCTACAATGAGCAGTTCTTC. Protein: CASSDIAGAYNEQFF.